This TCR beta chain was documented in a study of cytomegalovirus exposure and HLA in healthy donors. Study information: Among about 179 million T cells, an earlier analysis found 90 million to 130 million unique TCR beta sequences. When 350 to 500 donors were genotyped, around 77% of them were found to fall in the Caucasian-associated ancestry cluster.

Per germline, CDR1 GTSNPN and CDR2 SVGIG (reference sequence). CDR3 size: 15 residues. The V end was cut by 0 bases, the J end by 7 bases, with 13 bases between. PCR amplification relied on 60 Vbeta primers (plus 13 Jbeta primers). Generated by immunoSEQ multiplex PCR, the TCRdb table keeps only in-frame clones and is missing some. This sample has some 190,000 clones; 65% to 80% occur once, and the top ten carry less than 1.1%. J is TRBJ1-6 and V is TRBV30, with unresolved D. This TCR derives from a woman in her thirties or forties in good health and CMV-seronegative. The specimen sequenced was PBMCs. CDR3: CAWSVGSRGNSPLHF. CDR3 DNA sequence: TGTGCCTGGAGTGTTGGGTCCCGGGGAAATTCACCCCTCCACTTT.